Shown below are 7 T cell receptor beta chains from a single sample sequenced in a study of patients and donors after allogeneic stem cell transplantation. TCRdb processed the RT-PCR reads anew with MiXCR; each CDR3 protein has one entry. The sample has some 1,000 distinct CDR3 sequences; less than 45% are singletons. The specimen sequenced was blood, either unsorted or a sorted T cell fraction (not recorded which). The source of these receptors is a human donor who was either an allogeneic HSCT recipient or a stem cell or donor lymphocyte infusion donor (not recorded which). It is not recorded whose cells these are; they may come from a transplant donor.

Written as DNA, the CDR3 is TGTGCCAGCACCCTGACAGGGACTCCCTACGAGCAGTACTTC. Amino acids: CASTLTGTPYEQYF. This chain links TRBV28 with TRBJ2-7, with D possibly being TRBD1 (7 bases). The CDR3 runs to 14 residues. Trimming removed 7 bases from V and 2 bases from J, with 15 bases in between. The germline V gene encodes CDR1 MDHEN and CDR2 SYDVKM.

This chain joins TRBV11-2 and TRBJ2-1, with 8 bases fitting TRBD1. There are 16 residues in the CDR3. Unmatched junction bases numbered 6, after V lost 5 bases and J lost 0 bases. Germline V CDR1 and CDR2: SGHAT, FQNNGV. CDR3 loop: CASSPWTGSSYNEQFF. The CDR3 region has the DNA TGTGCCAGCAGCCCGTGGACAGGGAGCTCCTACAATGAGCAGTTCTTC.

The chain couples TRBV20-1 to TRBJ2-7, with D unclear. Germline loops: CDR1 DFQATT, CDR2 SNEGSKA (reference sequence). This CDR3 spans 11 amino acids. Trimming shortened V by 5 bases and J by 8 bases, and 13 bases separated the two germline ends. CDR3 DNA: TGCAGTGCTTGCCCCTACGACAAGCAGTACTTC. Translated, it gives CSACPYDKQYF.

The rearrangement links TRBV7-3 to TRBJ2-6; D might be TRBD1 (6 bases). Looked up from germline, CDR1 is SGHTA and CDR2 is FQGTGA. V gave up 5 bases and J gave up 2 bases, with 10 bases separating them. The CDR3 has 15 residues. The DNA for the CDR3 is TGTGCCAGCAGCCTAAGACAGGCTGGGGCCAACGTCCTGACTTTC. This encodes CASSLRQAGANVLTF.

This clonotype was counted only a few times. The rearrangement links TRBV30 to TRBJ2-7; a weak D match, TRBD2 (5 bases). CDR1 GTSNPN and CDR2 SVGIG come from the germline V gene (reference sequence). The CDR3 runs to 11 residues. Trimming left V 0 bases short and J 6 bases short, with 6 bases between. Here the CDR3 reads CAWSVGSEQYF. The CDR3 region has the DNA TGTGCCTGGAGTGTAGGGAGCGAGCAGTACTTC.

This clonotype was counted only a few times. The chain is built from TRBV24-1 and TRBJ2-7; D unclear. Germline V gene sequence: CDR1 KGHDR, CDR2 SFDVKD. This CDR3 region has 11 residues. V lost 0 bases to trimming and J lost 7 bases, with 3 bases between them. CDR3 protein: CATSDLQEQYF. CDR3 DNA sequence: TGTGCCACCAGTGATTTGCAAGAGCAGTACTTC.

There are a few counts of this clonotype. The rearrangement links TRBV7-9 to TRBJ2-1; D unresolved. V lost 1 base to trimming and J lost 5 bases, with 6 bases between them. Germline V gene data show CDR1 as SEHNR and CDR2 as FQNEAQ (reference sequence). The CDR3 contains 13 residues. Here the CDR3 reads CASSLDWHNEQFF. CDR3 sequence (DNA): TGTGCCAGCAGCTTAGATTGGCACAATGAGCAGTTCTTC. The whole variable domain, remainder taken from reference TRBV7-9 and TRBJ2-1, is DTGVSQNPRHKITKRGQNVTFRCDPISEHNRLYWYRQTLGQGPEFLTYFQNEAQLEKSRLLSDRFSAERPKGSFSTLEIQRTEQGDSAMYLCASSLDWHNEQFFGPGTRLTVL.